The 11 T cell receptor beta chains below were found in one sample sequenced in a study of regulatory T cells in long-lasting Graves disease. Time point noted: newly diagnosed GD, antithyroid drugs for less than 3 months. RNA from PBMCs was the source of the TCR library. Assembly of TCR beta libraries relied on iRepertoire HTBI primers together with Arm-PCR of CDR3 regions. TCRdb redid the calling of the multiplex PCR reads with MiXCR, one entry per CDR3 protein. The table has 350,000 to 400,000 distinct CDR3 sequences, less than 20% seen once; the top ten hold over 20%. This sample comprised peripheral blood mononuclear cells (PBMCs), obtained at new diagnosis, from a patient treated with antithyroid drugs. These receptor sequences come from a female donor with Graves disease.

This clonotype was found many times. The rearrangement links TRBV11-2 to TRBJ2-3, with 8 bases lining up with TRBD2. Germline CDR1 reads SGHAT; CDR2 reads FQNNGV. CDR3 length: 16 residues. J gave up 1 base and V 2 bases, and 5 bases lay outside the gene matches. This CDR3 is CASSLPPGGGTDTQYF. The CDR3 DNA is TGTGCCAGCAGCTTACCTCCGGGGGGGGGCACAGATACGCAGTATTTT. The full variable domain, in which reference TRBV11-2 and TRBJ2-3 provide the parts outside the CDR3, is EAGVAQSPRYKIIEKRQSVAFWCNPISGHATLYWYQQILGQGPKLLIQFQNNGVVDDSQLPKDRFSAERLKGVDSTLKIQPAKLEDSAVYLCASSLPPGGGTDTQYFGPGTRLTVL.

V is TRBV2 and J is TRBJ1-5; D uncertain. V was cut by 1 base and J by 9 bases, with 7 bases left in between. The CDR3 spans 12 residues. Germline CDR1 SNHLY, CDR2 FYNNEI. The CDR3 region is CASSEDPRPQHF. The CDR3 DNA reads as TGTGCCAGCAGTGAAGACCCCAGGCCCCAGCATTTT.

This clonotype was observed at least ten times. V is TRBV13 and J is TRBJ1-2; D unclear. V lost 8 bases to trimming and J lost 4 bases, with 11 bases between them. Germline CDR1 PRHDT, CDR2 FYEKMQ (reference sequence). The CDR3 has 12 residues. CDR3 in amino acids: CASGLSPYGYTF. For the CDR3, the DNA is TGTGCCAGCGGTCTCTCACCCTATGGCTACACCTTC.

This clonotype was detected many times. The chain combines TRBV9 with TRBJ2-7; possibly TRBD1 for D (6 bases). V shed 4 bases and J shed 3 bases, with 17 bases lying between them. The CDR3 has 15 residues. Germline-derived CDR1 and CDR2 are SGDLS and YYNGEE. Written as DNA, the CDR3 is TGTGCCAGCAGCCCGCAGGGGAACATCCACTACGAGCAGTACTTC. This sequence encodes CASSPQGNIHYEQYF.

The chain carries TRBV19 and TRBJ2-5; D not certain. The CDR3 totals 14 residues. Germline V gene data show CDR1 as LNHDA and CDR2 as SQIVND (reference sequence). V shed 4 bases and J shed 2 bases, with 11 bases lying between them. CDR3 in amino acids: CASSNPLPQETQYF. The CDR3 DNA follows: TGTGCCAGTAGTAACCCTCTACCACAAGAGACCCAGTACTTC.

A word on this clonotype: This sequence may be a read error, since a much larger clone differs from it by one base. This sequence joins TRBV12-3 or TRBV12-4 and TRBJ2-3; possibly TRBD2 for D (6 bases). CDR3 length: 14 residues. The CDR3 sequence: CASSLFTSTDAQYF. In DNA, the CDR3 is TGTGCCAGCAGTTTATTCACTAGCACAGATGCGCAGTATTTT.

This clonotype was observed a few times. The chain combines TRBV7-2 with TRBJ1-6, with a possible D match to TRBD1 (5 bases). The CDR3 covers 15 residues. The V end was cut by 5 bases, the J end by 10 bases, with 18 bases between. Germline V gene lookup returns CDR1 SGHTA and CDR2 FQGNSA. The CDR3 sequence: CASSEGLLEWSPLHF. The CDR3 DNA is TGTGCCAGCAGCGAGGGACTCTTGGAGTGGTCACCCCTCCACTTT.

This clonotype has a count of ten or more. This chain joins TRBV7-2 and TRBJ2-1; 9 bases map to TRBD2. This CDR3 comprises 13 residues. J lost 7 bases, V lost 7 bases, and 5 bases had no gene match. Looked up from germline, CDR1 is SGHTA and CDR2 is FQGNSA. The CDR3 nucleotides read TGTGCCAGCACCCTAGCGGGATTGAATGAGCAGTTCTTC. It translates to CASTLAGLNEQFF.

In this sample, this clonotype turned up many times. CDR3 DNA sequence: TGTGCCAGCAGTTCCCTGACAGGGGGCGATGGCTACACCTTC. It codes for CASSSLTGGDGYTF. The chain is built from TRBV12-3 or TRBV12-4 and TRBJ1-2; 10 nucleotides align to TRBD1. V was clipped by 4 bases and J by 6 bases; unmatched bases: 5. The CDR3 totals 14 residues.

In the case of this clonotype: A far bigger clonotype differs at one base, so this is likely a read error. This chain joins TRBV28 and TRBJ2-1; D possibly corresponds to TRBD2 (5 bases). This CDR3 is built from 17 residues. Germline V gene lookup returns CDR1 MDHEN and CDR2 SYDVKM. Trimming left V 3 bases short and J 10 bases short, with 25 bases between. CDR3 region: CASSLNKYGGYSYEQFF. The DNA of the CDR3 is TGTGCCAGCAGTTTGAATAAATATGGCGGGTACTCCTACGAGCAGTTCTTC.

This clonotype has ten or more counts. V gene TRBV12-3 or TRBV12-4 combines with J gene TRBJ1-2; tentative D call: TRBD1 (6 bases). Trimming cost V 1 base and J 4 bases, with 13 bases left between them. This CDR3 has 15 residues. Here the CDR3 reads CASSLGEDSFYGYTF. CDR3 in DNA: TGTGCCAGCAGTTTAGGAGAGGACAGCTTCTATGGCTACACCTTC.